These 26 T cell receptor beta chains were all obtained from the same sample, sequenced in a study of cytomegalovirus exposure and HLA in healthy donors. PCR used 60 Vbeta primers and 13 Jbeta primers. Sequenced by immunoSEQ multiplex PCR; TCRdb stores in-frame clones only, minus some. In the table there are about 80,000 clones, roughly 80% of which are singletons. Specimen: PBMCs. These receptors all come from a woman in her 40s in good health and CMV-seropositive.

J is TRBJ1-5 and V is TRBV15, with a possible D match to TRBD1 (5 bases). The CDR3 totals 14 residues. Germline CDR1 LNHNV, CDR2 YYDKDF (reference sequence). V was pared by 3 bases and J by 2 bases, with 8 bases between. Written as DNA, the CDR3 is TGTGCCACCAGCAGGGGGCTAGGCAATCAGCCCCAGCATTTT. Protein product: CATSRGLGNQPQHF.

The count of this clone is one. The rearrangement uses TRBV5-6 and TRBJ1-3, with TRBD1 as a possible D gene (5 bases). The length of the CDR3 is 16 residues. Germline loops: CDR1 SGHDT, CDR2 YYEEEE. V lost 1 base, J lost 1 base, and 12 bases lay in between. The CDR3 is CASSLTGDTSGNTIYF. Written as DNA, the CDR3 is TGTGCCAGCAGCTTGACAGGCGACACTTCTGGAAACACCATATATTTT. Complete variable domain (other parts from reference TRBV5-6 and TRBJ1-3): DAGVTQSPTHLIKTRGQQVTLRCSPKSGHDTVSWYQQALGQGPQFIFQYYEEEERQRGNFPDRFSGHQFPNYSSELNVNALLLGDSALYLCASSLTGDTSGNTIYFGEGSWLTVV.

The chain recombines TRBV6-1 with TRBJ2-1, with D unresolved. This CDR3 contains 14 residues. Per germline, CDR1 MNHNS and CDR2 SASEGT. V dropped 11 bases and J dropped 0 bases, with 14 bases sitting between them. The CDR3 nucleotides read TGTGCCGCCGTAACCCGGAGCTCCTACAATGAGCAGTTCTTC. This gives the protein CAAVTRSSYNEQFF.

This clone came up many times. Different DNA sequences within this sample yield the same CDR3. This chain connects TRBV5-4 to TRBJ2-7; 11 bases map to TRBD2. The CDR3 consists of 14 residues. V was clipped by 1 base and J by 4 bases; unmatched bases: 1. Germline V gene sequence: CDR1 SGHNT, CDR2 YYREEE (reference sequence). This CDR3 is CASSLTSGSYEQYF. Written as DNA, the CDR3 is TGTGCCAGCAGCTTGACTAGCGGGAGTTACGAGCAGTACTTC. The full variable domain, in which reference TRBV5-4 and TRBJ2-7 provide the parts outside the CDR3, is ETGVTQSPTHLIKTRGQQVTLRCSSQSGHNTVSWYQQALGQGPQFIFQYYREEENGRGNFPPRFSGLQFPNYSSELNVNALELDDSALYLCASSLTSGSYEQYFGPGTRLTVT.

CDR3 protein: CASSVVEGRTYNEQFF. In nucleotides, the CDR3 is TGTGCCAGCAGCGTAGTTGAGGGAAGAACCTACAATGAGCAGTTCTTC. This rearrangement joins TRBV9 to TRBJ2-1, with D possibly matching TRBD2 (5 bases). CDR3 length equals 16 residues. Germline loops: CDR1 SGDLS, CDR2 YYNGEE. Trimming removed 0 bases at V and 2 bases at J, with 12 bases between.

J is TRBJ1-1 and V is TRBV29-1; 8 bases fit TRBD1. J gave up 8 bases and V 5 bases, and 13 bases lay outside the gene matches. The germline V gene has CDR1 SQVTM and CDR2 ANQGSEA. The CDR3 consists of 14 residues. The CDR3 sequence: CSVSYGTGFSEAFF. In DNA form, the CDR3 reads TGCAGCGTTAGTTACGGGACAGGATTCTCCGAAGCTTTCTTT.

This clone was counted between two and nine times. The chain combines TRBV19 with TRBJ1-2; TRBD1 might be the D (6 bases). Germline V lookup: CDR1 LNHDA, CDR2 SQIVND (reference sequence). The CDR3 length is 15 residues. Trimming pared 3 bases from V and 2 bases from J, leaving 13 bases between. The CDR3 nucleotides read TGTGCCAGTAGTATTTCTACAGGGAAAAACTATGGCTACACCTTC. Translation gives CASSISTGKNYGYTF. Based on the CDR3 plus reference TRBV19 and TRBJ1-2, the full variable domain is DGGITQSPKYLFRKEGQNVTLSCEQNLNHDAMYWYRQDPGQGLRLIYYSQIVNDFQKGDIAEGYSVSREKKESFPLTVTSAQKNPTAFYLCASSISTGKNYGYTFGSGTRLTVV.

The V gene is TRBV4-2, the J gene TRBJ2-7; 8 bases match TRBD1. This CDR3 spans 16 amino acids. The germline V gene has CDR1 LGHNA and CDR2 YNFKEQ. V was pared by 1 base and J by 2 bases, with 7 bases of the junction left unmatched. The CDR3 DNA sequence: TGTGCCAGCAGCCAAGTTACCGGGACAGGTCCCTACGAGCAGTACTTC. Its protein product is CASSQVTGTGPYEQYF.

A word on this clone: Mismatch with germline at one junction end may stem from a read error. V usage is TRBV9 and J usage is TRBJ1-5; D ambiguous. The CDR3 totals 16 residues. The germline V gene has CDR1 SGDLS and CDR2 YYNGEE. In DNA, the CDR3 is TGTGCCGGCAGCTATCATATCACGGGGAGCAATCAGCCCCAGCATTTT. It encodes CAGSYHITGSNQPQHF.

The genes are TRBV30 and TRBJ2-2; D is possibly TRBD2 (6 bases). The CDR3 extends over 15 amino acids. Looked up from germline, CDR1 is GTSNPN and CDR2 is SVGIG (reference sequence). Between the trimmed V and J ends, which lost 3 bases and 2 bases, there was a span of 13 bases. The CDR3 loop reads CAWRRLSGNTGELFF. The CDR3 DNA reads TGTGCCTGGAGAAGACTTAGCGGTAACACCGGGGAGCTGTTTTTT.

The chain carries TRBV2 and TRBJ1-1; 12 nucleotides align to TRBD1. V lost 8 bases, J lost 6 bases, and 4 bases stayed unmatched. The CDR3 consists of 13 residues. Germline V CDR1 and CDR2: SNHLY, FYNNEI. DNA of the CDR3: TGTGCCAGCGGGACAGGGGGCCAGGCTGAAGCTTTCTTT. It is translated as CASGTGGQAEAFF.

The rearrangement joins TRBV18 to TRBJ2-5; TRBD2 is a possible D gene (6 bases). The CDR3 runs to 15 residues. Germline values: CDR1 KGHSH, CDR2 LQKENI. V shed 5 bases and J shed 4 bases, with 17 bases lying between them. The CDR3 is CASSLLLDGGETQYF. CDR3 coding DNA: TGTGCCAGCTCATTACTCTTGGACGGGGGAGAGACCCAGTACTTC.

The V and J genes are TRBV27 and TRBJ1-6; TRBD1 agrees at 7 bases. CDR3 length equals 14 residues. The V and J ends lost 3 bases and 9 bases, in that order; junction bases with no gene match: 5. In germline, CDR1 is MNHEY, CDR2 SMNVEV (reference sequence). As DNA, the CDR3 is TGTGCCAGCAGTTTTCGACAGGGCAGTTCACCCCTCCACTTT. It encodes CASSFRQGSSPLHF.

The J gene is TRBJ1-5, the V gene TRBV6-1; D might be TRBD1 (5 bases). This CDR3 has 13 amino acids. Germline CDR1 reads MNHNS; CDR2 reads SASEGT. V lost 2 bases and J lost 9, with 11 bases in between. The chain's CDR3 is CASSEWGTGPQHF. In DNA form, the CDR3 reads TGTGCCAGCAGTGAATGGGGCACGGGGCCCCAGCATTTT.

This clone was seen a few times. The gene calls are TRBV7-3 and TRBJ1-1, with a possible D match to TRBD1 (6 bases). Trimming removed 5 bases from V and 0 bases from J, with 10 bases in between. Germline V gene sequence: CDR1 SGHTA, CDR2 FQGTGA. This CDR3 region has 14 residues. CDR3 in DNA: TGTGCCAGCAGCCCTGGACAGATGAACACTGAAGCTTTCTTT. It codes for CASSPGQMNTEAFF.

The V call is TRBV7-9, the J call TRBJ1-1; 9 bases align to TRBD1. With V trimmed by 9 bases and J by 5 bases, 10 bases remained unmatched. Germline assignment: CDR1 SEHNR and CDR2 FQNEAQ (reference sequence). This CDR3 contains 14 residues. The CDR3 DNA sequence: TGTGCCAGTCTACGGGACAGGGTACATACTGAAGCTTTCTTT. Translating gives CASLRDRVHTEAFF.

The chain combines TRBV14 with TRBJ2-1; D gene uncertain. The length of the CDR3 is 13 residues. Germline CDR1 reads SGHDN; CDR2 reads FVKESK. V lost 0 bases, J lost 9 bases, and 9 bases lay in between. DNA for the CDR3: TGTGCCAGCAGCCAAGAGTTCGTTTCTGAGCAGTTCTTC. Translation: CASSQEFVSEQFF.

The chain couples TRBV7-9 to TRBJ1-5, with 10 bases matching TRBD1. In germline, CDR1 is SEHNR, CDR2 FQNEAQ (reference sequence). V was clipped by 5 bases and J by 2 bases; unmatched bases: 6. This CDR3 region has 16 residues. The CDR3: CASSGPGTGGNQPQHF. The CDR3 DNA reads TGTGCCAGCAGCGGCCCCGGGACAGGGGGCAATCAGCCCCAGCATTTT.

The chain combines TRBV7-2 with TRBJ1-3, with D unclear. V dropped 5 bases and J dropped 4 bases, with 9 bases sitting between them. The CDR3 is 13 amino acids. The germline V gene encodes CDR1 SGHTA and CDR2 FQGNSA. The CDR3 DNA reads as TGTGCCAGCAGCCGGTGGGAGGGAAACACCATATATTTT. Translation: CASSRWEGNTIYF.

This chain connects TRBV19 to TRBJ1-5; D might be TRBD1 (6 bases). The germline V gene has CDR1 LNHDA and CDR2 SQIVND (reference sequence). V shed 5 bases and J shed 6 bases, with 17 bases lying between them. The length of the CDR3 is 15 residues. The CDR3 DNA reads TGTGCCAGTAGTCAACCCACAGGGCGAAGTCAGCCCCAGCATTTT. Protein product: CASSQPTGRSQPQHF.

V gene TRBV5-1 combines with J gene TRBJ1-2; 12 nucleotides match TRBD1. This CDR3 spans 17 amino acids. The V gene's germline CDR1 is SGHRS and CDR2 YFSETQ. The J segment lost 3 bases and the V segment lost 1 base, leaving 7 bases of the junction unmatched. CDR3 sequence: CASSLYTGQGAHYGYTF. The CDR3 DNA follows: TGCGCCAGCAGCTTGTATACGGGACAGGGGGCACACTATGGCTACACCTTC. The variable domain in full, with the rest retrieved from reference TRBV5-1 and TRBJ1-2, is KAGVTQTPRYLIKTRGQQVTLSCSPISGHRSVSWYQQTPGQGLQFLFEYFSETQRNKGNFPGRFSGRQFSNSRSEMNVSTLELGDSALYLCASSLYTGQGAHYGYTFGSGTRLTVV.

This chain's CDR3 is CSVELPTSGIYNEQFF. The CDR3 DNA reads TGCAGCGTTGAACTACCGACTAGCGGGATCTACAATGAGCAGTTCTTC. The rearrangement joins TRBV29-1 to TRBJ2-1; 11 bases align to TRBD2. The CDR3 is made up of 16 amino acids. Germline-derived CDR1 and CDR2 are SQVTM and ANQGSEA. Trimming removed 2 bases from V and 3 bases from J; junction bases left unmatched: 6.

The CDR3 bases are TGTGCCAGTCGCCTAGCGGGGCGAAGGGATACGCAGTATTTT. Its translation is CASRLAGRRDTQYF. The rearrangement uses TRBV19 and TRBJ2-3; 9 bases match TRBD2. Trimming at V came to 8 bases and at J to 6 bases, leaving 9 bases not matched to a gene. CDR3 length equals 14 residues. The germline V gene encodes CDR1 LNHDA and CDR2 SQIVND (reference sequence).

This rearrangement joins TRBV5-1 to TRBJ2-7; D not certain. The CDR3 is 13 amino acids. Looked up from germline, CDR1 is SGHRS and CDR2 is YFSETQ. The V and J ends lost 2 bases and 0 bases respectively, with 6 bases between them. The CDR3 reads CASSFTNSYEQYF. CDR3 nucleotides: TGCGCCAGCAGCTTTACTAACTCCTACGAGCAGTACTTC.

The rearrangement joins TRBV5-6 to TRBJ2-3; D perhaps matches TRBD2 (5 bases). CDR1 and CDR2 from the germline V gene are SGHDT and YYEEEE. Between the trimmed V and J ends, which lost 2 bases and 9 bases, there was a span of 13 bases. The CDR3 totals 13 residues. CDR3 residues: CASSLLPGGTQYF. CDR3 coding DNA: TGTGCCAGCAGCTTACTACCGGGCGGGACGCAGTATTTT.

The V gene is TRBV7-9, the J gene TRBJ2-3, with 9 bases that match TRBD1. V shed 5 bases and J 4 bases; nucleotides not matched to a gene: 4. Germline V gene lookup returns CDR1 SEHNR and CDR2 FQNEAQ (reference sequence). The CDR3 totals 14 residues. This chain's CDR3 is CASSRTGDPDTQYF. The CDR3 coding sequence is TGTGCCAGCAGCCGGACAGGGGACCCAGATACGCAGTATTTT.